The clone carrying this T cell receptor (beta chain) was picked up a small number of times. Antigen specificity is unknown. The data derive from a study of beta chain features in type 1 diabetes. Broader study findings: Shortening that was moderate but significant affected the TCRB CDR3s of Type 1 diabetes patients in all four CD4+ subsets.

The whole isolated RNA underwent reverse transcription, so sequencing captured expressed TCRB transcripts. Sequencing was performed with immunoSEQ multiplex PCR; in TCRdb, only in-frame clones are kept and a portion is missing. The repertoire has under 300,000 clones, 16% of them found once; the top ten carry about 0.092%. The source of this sequence is a man aged 30-40 years with type 1 diabetes. The specimen was naive CD4+ T cells from blood.

CDR3 sequence (DNA): TGTGCCAGCAGCCTGGGGCAAGGTGAGCAGTTCTTC. Protein product: CASSLGQGEQFF. The V gene is TRBV14, the J gene TRBJ2-1; D perhaps matches TRBD1 (5 bases). V lost 4 bases and J lost 9, with 10 bases in between. This CDR3 spans 12 amino acids. Per germline, CDR1 SGHDN and CDR2 FVKESK.